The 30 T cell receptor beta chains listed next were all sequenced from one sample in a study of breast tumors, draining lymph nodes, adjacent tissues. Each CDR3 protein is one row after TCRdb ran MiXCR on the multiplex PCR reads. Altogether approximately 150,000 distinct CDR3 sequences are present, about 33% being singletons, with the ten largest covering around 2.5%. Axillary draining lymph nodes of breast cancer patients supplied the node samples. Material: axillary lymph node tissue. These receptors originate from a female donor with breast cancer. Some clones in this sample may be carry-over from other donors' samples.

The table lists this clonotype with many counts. DNA for the CDR3: TGTGCCAGCAGTTACCTTAGGGGCGTCTACGAGCAGTACTTC. Its translation is CASSYLRGVYEQYF. The rearrangement joins TRBV6-6 to TRBJ2-7; TRBD1 might be the D (5 bases). V lost 2 bases to trimming and J lost 3 bases, with 11 bases between them. The CDR3 runs to 14 residues. Germline CDR1 reads MNHNY; CDR2 reads SVGAGI (reference sequence).

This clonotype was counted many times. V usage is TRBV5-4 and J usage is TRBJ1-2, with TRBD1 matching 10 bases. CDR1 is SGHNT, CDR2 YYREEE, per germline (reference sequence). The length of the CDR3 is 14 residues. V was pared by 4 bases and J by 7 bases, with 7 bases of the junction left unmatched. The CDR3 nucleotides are TGTGCCAGCAGCCCCGGGACAGGGGATCCTGGCTACACCTTC. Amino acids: CASSPGTGDPGYTF.

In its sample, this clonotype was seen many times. The CDR3 here is CASSVSAGGGNEQFF. The CDR3 bases are TGTGCCAGCAGCGTTTCAGCGGGGGGAGGTAATGAGCAGTTCTTC. The chain recombines TRBV9 with TRBJ2-1; 9 bases fit TRBD2. V lost 2 bases and J lost 7; bases outside the gene matches: 7. CDR3 length: 15 residues. CDR1 SGDLS and CDR2 YYNGEE come from the germline V gene.

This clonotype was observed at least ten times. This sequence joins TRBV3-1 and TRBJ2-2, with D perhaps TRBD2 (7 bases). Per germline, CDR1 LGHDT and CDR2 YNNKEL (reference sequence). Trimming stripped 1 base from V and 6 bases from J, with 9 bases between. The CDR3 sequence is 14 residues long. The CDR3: CASSQAGGAGELFF. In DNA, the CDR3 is TGTGCCAGCAGCCAAGCGGGGGGCGCCGGGGAGCTGTTTTTT.

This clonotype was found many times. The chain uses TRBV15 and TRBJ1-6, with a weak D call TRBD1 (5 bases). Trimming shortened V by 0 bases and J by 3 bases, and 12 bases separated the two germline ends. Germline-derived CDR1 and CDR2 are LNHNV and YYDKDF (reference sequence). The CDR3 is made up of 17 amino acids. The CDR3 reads CATSRDGAANYNSPLHF. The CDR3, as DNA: TGTGCCACCAGCAGAGATGGGGCGGCTAACTATAATTCACCCCTCCACTTT.

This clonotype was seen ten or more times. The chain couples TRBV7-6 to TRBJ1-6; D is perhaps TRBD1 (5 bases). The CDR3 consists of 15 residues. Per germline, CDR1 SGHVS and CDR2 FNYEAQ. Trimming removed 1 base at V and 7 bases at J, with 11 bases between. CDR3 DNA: TGTGCCAGCAGCTTAGGCCGGGACCTCAATTCACCCCTCCACTTT. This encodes CASSLGRDLNSPLHF.

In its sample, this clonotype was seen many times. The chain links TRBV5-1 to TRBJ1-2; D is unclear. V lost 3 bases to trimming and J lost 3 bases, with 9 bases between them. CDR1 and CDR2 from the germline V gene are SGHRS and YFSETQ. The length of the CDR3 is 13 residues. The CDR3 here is CASSSDGDYGYTF. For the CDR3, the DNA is TGCGCCAGCAGCTCCGACGGGGACTATGGCTACACCTTC.

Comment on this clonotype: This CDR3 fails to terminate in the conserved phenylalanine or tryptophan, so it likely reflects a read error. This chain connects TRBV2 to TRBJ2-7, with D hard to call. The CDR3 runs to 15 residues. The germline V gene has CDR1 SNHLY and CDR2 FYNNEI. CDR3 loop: CASSAESLHSYEQYL. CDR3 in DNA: TGCGCCAGCAGCGCCGAAAGTCTGCACTCCTACGAGCAGTACCTC.

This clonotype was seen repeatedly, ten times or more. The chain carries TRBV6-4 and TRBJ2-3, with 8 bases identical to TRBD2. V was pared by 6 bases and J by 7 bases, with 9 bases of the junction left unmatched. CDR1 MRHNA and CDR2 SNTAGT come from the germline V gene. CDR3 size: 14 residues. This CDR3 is CASRPTSATYTQYF. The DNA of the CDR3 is TGTGCCAGCAGACCGACTAGCGCCACGTATACGCAGTATTTT.

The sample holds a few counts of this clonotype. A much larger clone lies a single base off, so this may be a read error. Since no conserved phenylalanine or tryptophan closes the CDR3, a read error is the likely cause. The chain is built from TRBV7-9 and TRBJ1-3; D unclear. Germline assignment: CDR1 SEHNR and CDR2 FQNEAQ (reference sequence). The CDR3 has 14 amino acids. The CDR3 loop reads CASSFSTEGNPIYL. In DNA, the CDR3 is TGTGCCAGCAGCTTCAGCACAGAGGGAAACCCCATATATCTT.

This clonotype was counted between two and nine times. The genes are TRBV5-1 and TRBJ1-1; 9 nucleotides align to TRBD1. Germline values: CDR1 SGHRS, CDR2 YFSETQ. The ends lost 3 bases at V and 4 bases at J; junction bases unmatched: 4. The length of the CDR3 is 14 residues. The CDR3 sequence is CASSSGQGFTEAFF. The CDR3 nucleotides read TGCGCCAGCAGCTCCGGACAGGGGTTCACTGAAGCTTTCTTT.

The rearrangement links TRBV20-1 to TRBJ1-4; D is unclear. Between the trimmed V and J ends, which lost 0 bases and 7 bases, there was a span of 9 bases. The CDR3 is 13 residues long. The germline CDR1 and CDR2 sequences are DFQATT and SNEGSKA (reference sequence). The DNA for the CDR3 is TGCAGTGCTAGAGATAAGCGGGGTGAAAAACTGTTTTTT. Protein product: CSARDKRGEKLFF.

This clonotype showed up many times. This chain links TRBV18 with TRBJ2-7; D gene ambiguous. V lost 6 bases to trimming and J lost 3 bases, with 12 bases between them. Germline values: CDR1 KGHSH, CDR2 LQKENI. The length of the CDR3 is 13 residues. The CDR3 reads CASSPLAHYEQYV. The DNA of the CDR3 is TGTGCCAGCTCCCCCCTGGCGCACTACGAGCAGTACGTC.

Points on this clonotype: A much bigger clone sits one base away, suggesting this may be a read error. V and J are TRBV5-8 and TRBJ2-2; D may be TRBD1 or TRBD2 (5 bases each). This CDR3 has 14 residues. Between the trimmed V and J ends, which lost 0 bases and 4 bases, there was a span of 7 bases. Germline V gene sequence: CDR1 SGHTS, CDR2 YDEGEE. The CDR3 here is CASSLAGTTGELFF. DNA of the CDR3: TGTGCCAGCAGCTTGGCGGGGACCACCGGGGAGCTGTTTTTT.

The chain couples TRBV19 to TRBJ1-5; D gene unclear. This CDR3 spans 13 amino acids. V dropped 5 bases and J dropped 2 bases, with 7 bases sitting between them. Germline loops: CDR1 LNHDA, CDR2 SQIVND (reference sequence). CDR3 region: CASSRGGNQPQHF. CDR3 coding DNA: TGTGCCAGTAGTCGTGGGGGCAATCAGCCCCAGCATTTT.

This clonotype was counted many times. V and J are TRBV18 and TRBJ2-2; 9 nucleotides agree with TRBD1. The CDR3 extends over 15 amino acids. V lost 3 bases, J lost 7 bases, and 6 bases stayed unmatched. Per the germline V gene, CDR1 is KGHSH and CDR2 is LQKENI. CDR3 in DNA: TGTGCCAGCTCACCTGGGACAGGGACGGTCGGGGAGCTGTTTTTT. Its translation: CASSPGTGTVGELFF.

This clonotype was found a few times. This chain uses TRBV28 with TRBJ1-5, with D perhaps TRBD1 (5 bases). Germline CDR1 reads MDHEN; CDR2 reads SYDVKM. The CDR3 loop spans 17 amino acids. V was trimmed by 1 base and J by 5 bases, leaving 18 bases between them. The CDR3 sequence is CASSLYGGWKEDQPQHF. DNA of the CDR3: TGTGCCAGCAGTTTATACGGGGGGTGGAAGGAGGATCAGCCCCAGCATTTT.

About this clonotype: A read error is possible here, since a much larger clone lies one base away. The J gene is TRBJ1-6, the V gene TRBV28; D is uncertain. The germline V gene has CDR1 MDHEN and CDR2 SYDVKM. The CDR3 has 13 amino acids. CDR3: CVSSLPENSPLHF. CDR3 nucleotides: TGTGTCAGCAGTTTACCAGAAAATTCACCCCTCCACTTT.

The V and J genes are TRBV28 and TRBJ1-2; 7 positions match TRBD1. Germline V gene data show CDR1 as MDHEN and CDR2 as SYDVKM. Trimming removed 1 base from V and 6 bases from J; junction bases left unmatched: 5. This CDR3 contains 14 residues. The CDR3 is CASSLSSDRDGYTF. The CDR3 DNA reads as TGTGCCAGCAGTTTATCATCCGACAGGGATGGCTACACCTTC.

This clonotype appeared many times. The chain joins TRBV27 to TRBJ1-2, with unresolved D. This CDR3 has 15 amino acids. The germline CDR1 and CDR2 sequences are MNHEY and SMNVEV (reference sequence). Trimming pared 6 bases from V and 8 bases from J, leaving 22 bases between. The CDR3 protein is CASSNPPGLGSGYTF. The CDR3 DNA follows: TGTGCCAGCAGCAATCCACCGGGCCTCGGCTCCGGCTACACCTTC.

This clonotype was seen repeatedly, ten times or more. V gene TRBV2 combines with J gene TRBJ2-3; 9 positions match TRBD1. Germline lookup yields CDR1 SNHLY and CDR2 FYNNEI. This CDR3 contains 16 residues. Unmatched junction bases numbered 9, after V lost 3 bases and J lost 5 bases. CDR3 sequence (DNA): TGTGCCAGCAGTGATATTGGACAGGGGAGGGGAGATACGCAGTATTTT. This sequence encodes CASSDIGQGRGDTQYF.

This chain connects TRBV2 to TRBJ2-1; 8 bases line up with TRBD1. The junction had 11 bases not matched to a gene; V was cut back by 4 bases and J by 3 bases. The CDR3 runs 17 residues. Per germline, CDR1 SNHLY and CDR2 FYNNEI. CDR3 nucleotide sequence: TGTGCCAGCAGTGTACCTGGACAGGGCCTAAGCTACAATGAGCAGTTCTTC. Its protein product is CASSVPGQGLSYNEQFF.

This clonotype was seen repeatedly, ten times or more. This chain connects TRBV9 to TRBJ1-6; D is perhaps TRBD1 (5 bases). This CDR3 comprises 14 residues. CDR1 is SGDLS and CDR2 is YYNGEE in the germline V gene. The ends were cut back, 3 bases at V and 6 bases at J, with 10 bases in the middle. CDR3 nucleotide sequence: TGTGCCAGCAGCGCACAGGTTTCTAATTCACCCCTCCACTTT. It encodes CASSAQVSNSPLHF.

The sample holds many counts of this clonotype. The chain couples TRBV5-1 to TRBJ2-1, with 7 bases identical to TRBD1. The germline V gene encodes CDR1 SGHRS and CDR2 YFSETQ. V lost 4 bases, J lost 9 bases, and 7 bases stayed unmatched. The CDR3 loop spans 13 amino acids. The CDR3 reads CASSATGDREQFF. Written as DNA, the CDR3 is TGCGCCAGCAGCGCCACAGGGGATCGTGAGCAGTTCTTC.

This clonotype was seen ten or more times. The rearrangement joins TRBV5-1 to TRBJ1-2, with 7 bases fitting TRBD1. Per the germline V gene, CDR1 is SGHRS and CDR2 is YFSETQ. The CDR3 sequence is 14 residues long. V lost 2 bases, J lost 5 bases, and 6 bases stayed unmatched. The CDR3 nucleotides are TGCGCCAGCAGCTTTGAGGCAGGGGGTTATGGCTACACCTTC. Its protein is CASSFEAGGYGYTF.

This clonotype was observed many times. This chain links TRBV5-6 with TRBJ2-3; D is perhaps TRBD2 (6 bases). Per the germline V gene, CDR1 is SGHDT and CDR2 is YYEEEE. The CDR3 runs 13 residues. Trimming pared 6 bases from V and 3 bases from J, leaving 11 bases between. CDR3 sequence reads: CASTFAGTDTQYF. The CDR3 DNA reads TGTGCCAGCACCTTCGCGGGGACAGATACGCAGTATTTT.

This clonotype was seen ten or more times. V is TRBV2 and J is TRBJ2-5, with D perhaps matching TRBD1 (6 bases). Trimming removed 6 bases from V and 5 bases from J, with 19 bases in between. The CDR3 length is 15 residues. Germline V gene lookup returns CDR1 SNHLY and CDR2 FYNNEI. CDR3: CASRSDRFMAETQYF. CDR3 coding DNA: TGTGCCAGCAGATCCGACAGGTTCATGGCTGAGACCCAGTACTTC.

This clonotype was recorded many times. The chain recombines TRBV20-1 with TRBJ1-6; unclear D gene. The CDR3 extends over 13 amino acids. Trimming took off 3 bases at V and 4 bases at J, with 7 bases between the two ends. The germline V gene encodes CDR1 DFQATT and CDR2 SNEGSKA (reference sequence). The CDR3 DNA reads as TGCAGTGCTAGTATCCAGTATAATTCACCCCTCCACTTT. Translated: CSASIQYNSPLHF.

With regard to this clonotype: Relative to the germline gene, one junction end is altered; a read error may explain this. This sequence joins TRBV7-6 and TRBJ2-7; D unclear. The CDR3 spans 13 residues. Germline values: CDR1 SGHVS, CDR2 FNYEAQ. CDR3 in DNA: TGTACCAGCAACTTATCACAGTCTAATCAGCAGTACTTC. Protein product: CTSNLSQSNQQYF. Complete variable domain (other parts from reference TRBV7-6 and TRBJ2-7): GAGVSQSPRYKVTKRGQDVALRCDPISGHVSLYWYRQALGQGPEFLTYFNYEAQQDKSGLPNDRFSAERPEGSISTLTIQRTEQRDSAMYRCTSNLSQSNQQYFGPGTRLTVT.

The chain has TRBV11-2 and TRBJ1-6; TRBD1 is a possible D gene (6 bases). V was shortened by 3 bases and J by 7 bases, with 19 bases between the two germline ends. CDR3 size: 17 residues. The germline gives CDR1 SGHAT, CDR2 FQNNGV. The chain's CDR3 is CASSFNRDTSANSPLHF. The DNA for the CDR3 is TGTGCCAGCAGCTTCAACAGGGACACTTCGGCGAATTCACCCCTCCACTTT.